Shown below are 24 T cell receptor beta chains from a single sample sequenced in a study of T cell responses to AZD1222 COVID-19 vaccine. Measured with immunoSEQ multiplex PCR; TCRdb has only the in-frame clones, and not every one. The table includes 150,000 to 200,000 clones, roughly 94% detected once. Sequencing was performed on peripheral blood, taken on day 0 of AZD1222 vaccination. These receptors all come from an adult in good health.

This rearrangement joins TRBV9 to TRBJ1-2; unclear D gene. From germline, CDR1 is SGDLS and CDR2 YYNGEE. V shed 4 bases and J shed 4 bases, with 14 bases lying between them. The CDR3 has 14 amino acids. CDR3 residues: CASSPRTALYGYTF. CDR3 nucleotides: TGTGCCAGCAGCCCTAGGACCGCTCTCTATGGCTACACCTTC.

V and J are TRBV19 and TRBJ2-1; TRBD2 might be the D (6 bases). The V gene's germline CDR1 is LNHDA and CDR2 SQIVND (reference sequence). Deletions cut 3 bases from V and 7 bases from J, with 13 bases between. The CDR3 extends over 14 amino acids. As DNA, the CDR3 is TGTGCCAGTAGTATTTGGCTAGCGCAGAATGAGCAGTTCTTC. Its protein product is CASSIWLAQNEQFF. Full variable domain (remainder filled in from reference TRBV19 and TRBJ2-1): DGGITQSPKYLFRKEGQNVTLSCEQNLNHDAMYWYRQDPGQGLRLIYYSQIVNDFQKGDIAEGYSVSREKKESFPLTVTSAQKNPTAFYLCASSIWLAQNEQFFGPGTRLTVL.

The V gene is TRBV6-5, the J gene TRBJ1-3; no firm D call. CDR3 size: 14 residues. CDR1 MNHEY and CDR2 SVGAGI come from the germline V gene. V lost 4 bases to trimming and J lost 2 bases, with 9 bases between them. CDR3 protein: CASSSLVAGNTIYF. CDR3 sequence (DNA): TGTGCCAGCAGTTCTCTGGTGGCTGGAAACACCATATATTTT.

The J gene is TRBJ1-5, the V gene TRBV18; D unclear. V was shortened by 1 base and J by 5 bases, with 6 bases between the two germline ends. Germline V CDR1 and CDR2: KGHSH, LQKENI. This CDR3 is built from 13 residues. The CDR3 DNA sequence: TGTGCCAGCTCACCACAAACGGATCAGCCCCAGCATTTT. Protein: CASSPQTDQPQHF.

This clone was counted once. The chain employs TRBV13 and TRBJ2-1; a possible D gene is TRBD1 (6 bases). CDR3 length: 18 residues. From germline, CDR1 is PRHDT and CDR2 FYEKMQ (reference sequence). Trimming took 5 bases from V and 0 from J, leaving 20 bases between them. CDR3 sequence reads: CASSVSRGAASSYNEQFF. The CDR3 coding sequence is TGTGCCAGCAGCGTCAGCAGGGGAGCGGCAAGCTCCTACAATGAGCAGTTCTTC.

The chain links TRBV5-1 to TRBJ1-2; 12 bases are shared with TRBD1. Germline loops: CDR1 SGHRS, CDR2 YFSETQ. Trimming cost V 4 bases and J 7 bases; bases outside gene matches: 5. This CDR3 contains 14 residues. The CDR3 DNA sequence: TGCGCCAGCAGCCTGGGACAGGGGGCGCGTGGCTACACCTTC. Residues: CASSLGQGARGYTF.

The chain links TRBV21-1 to TRBJ1-1. TRBV21-1 is a pseudogene. The CDR3 consists of 18 residues. The CDR3 loop reads CASSKRKTRRAVRTEAFF. CDR3 sequence (DNA): TGTGCCAGCAGCAAAAGAAAGACTAGGAGGGCGGTACGCACTGAAGCTTTCTTT.

The CDR3 is CASSLVPSGSTEQYF. The CDR3 DNA is TGTGCCAGCAGTTTAGTGCCTAGCGGGAGTACCGAGCAGTACTTC. The chain combines TRBV27 with TRBJ2-7; 10 nucleotides align to TRBD2. The CDR3 covers 15 residues. V lost 2 bases to trimming and J lost 6 bases; unmatched junction nucleotides: 7. Germline V CDR1 and CDR2: MNHEY, SMNVEV (reference sequence).

The chain is built from TRBV27 and TRBJ2-1; 9 bases align to TRBD2. The germline V gene has CDR1 MNHEY and CDR2 SMNVEV (reference sequence). The length of the CDR3 is 15 residues. V gave up 6 bases and J gave up 2 bases; unmatched junction bases: 5. The CDR3: CASRLTSGTYNEQFF. The CDR3 bases are TGTGCCAGCAGGCTGACTAGCGGTACCTACAATGAGCAGTTCTTC.

The chain recombines TRBV5-1 with TRBJ2-5; TRBD2 matches at 9 bases. Trimming cost V 0 bases and J 0 bases; bases outside gene matches: 6. There are 17 residues in the CDR3. Germline V gene sequence: CDR1 SGHRS, CDR2 YFSETQ. CDR3 protein: CASSLGREGLYQETQYF. DNA for the CDR3: TGCGCCAGCAGCTTGGGGCGGGAGGGCCTGTACCAAGAGACCCAGTACTTC.

This clone was observed a single time. The chain is built from TRBV10-3 and TRBJ2-1, with unresolved D. This CDR3 spans 12 amino acids. Looked up from germline, CDR1 is ENHRY and CDR2 is SYGVKD. The V and J ends lost 3 bases and 8 bases respectively, with 8 bases between them. The CDR3 DNA reads as TGTGCCATCAGTGATTTGCTAGATGAGCAGTTCTTC. It is translated as CAISDLLDEQFF.

The sample holds one count of this clone. This chain links TRBV20-1 with TRBJ1-1; no reliable D call. CDR3 length equals 12 residues. V was cut by 3 bases and J by 8 bases, with 13 bases left in between. CDR1 is DFQATT, CDR2 SNEGSKA, per germline (reference sequence). CDR3: CSASPRTVEAFF. CDR3 coding DNA: TGCAGTGCTAGTCCCCGGACCGTCGAAGCTTTCTTT.

The J gene is TRBJ2-1, the V gene TRBV6-5, with 12 bases that match TRBD2. The CDR3 spans 13 residues. Looked up from germline, CDR1 is MNHEY and CDR2 is SVGAGI. The ends lost 8 bases at V and 14 bases at J; junction bases unmatched: 10. The DNA of the CDR3 is TGTGCCAGCCCTAGCGGGAGGGGGAGGTGTAAGTTCTTC. Protein product: CASPSGRGRCKFF.

The rearrangement uses TRBV10-3 and TRBJ2-7; D gene uncertain. Germline V gives CDR1 ENHRY, CDR2 SYGVKD. This CDR3 has 13 amino acids. V was shortened by 2 bases and J by 4 bases, with 9 bases between the two germline ends. The CDR3 DNA reads TGTGCCATCAGTGAGGGGCCTAGTTACGAGCAGTACTTC. It specifies CAISEGPSYEQYF.

In this sample, this clone turned up a few times. J is TRBJ2-1 and V is TRBV2; D unresolved. Germline V lookup: CDR1 SNHLY, CDR2 FYNNEI. V gave up 6 bases and J gave up 10 bases, with 13 bases separating them. This CDR3 region has 12 residues. CDR3 in DNA: TGTGCCAGCAGCCTGGCCCTAAAGGAGCAGTTCTTC. It encodes CASSLALKEQFF.

In its sample, this clone was seen once. The rearrangement links TRBV6-6 to TRBJ1-1; D not resolved. The CDR3 is 16 residues long. Germline values: CDR1 MNHNY, CDR2 SVGAGI (reference sequence). Trimming took 2 bases from V and 6 from J, leaving 19 bases between them. CDR3 in amino acids: CASSYLGSVFDSEAFF. In DNA, the CDR3 is TGTGCCAGCAGTTACCTTGGGTCCGTCTTTGACTCTGAAGCTTTCTTT.

V gene TRBV3-1 (or the pseudogene TRBV3-2) combines with J gene TRBJ2-1, with D perhaps TRBD2 (5 bases). Germline loops: CDR1 LGHDT, CDR2 YNNKEL (reference sequence). The CDR3 covers 15 residues. The ends were cut back, 1 base at V and 7 bases at J, with 14 bases in the middle. The CDR3: CASSQGGPPGNEQFF. CDR3 bases: TGTGCCAGCAGCCAAGGGGGTCCCCCGGGGAATGAGCAGTTCTTC.

The rearrangement joins TRBV7-2 to TRBJ1-1, with a possible D match to TRBD1 (6 bases). The CDR3 has 11 amino acids. Trimming shortened V by 5 bases and J by 12 bases, and 13 bases separated the two germline ends. The V gene's germline CDR1 is SGHTA and CDR2 FQGNSA. CDR3 loop: CASSPGRGTFF. In DNA, the CDR3 is TGTGCCAGCAGCCCCGGGAGGGGGACTTTCTTT.

This chain links TRBV18 with TRBJ1-1; D might be TRBD1 (6 bases). The germline V and J ends were trimmed by 3 bases and 0 bases, with 11 bases remaining between them. The CDR3 runs 15 residues. CDR1 is KGHSH and CDR2 is LQKENI in the germline V gene. The CDR3 is CASSPNGQLNTEAFF. CDR3 sequence (DNA): TGTGCCAGCTCACCGAACGGACAGTTGAACACTGAAGCTTTCTTT. The whole variable domain, remainder taken from reference TRBV18 and TRBJ1-1, is NAGVMQNPRHLVRRRGQEARLRCSPMKGHSHVYWYRQLPEEGLKFMVYLQKENIIDESGMPKERFSAEFPKEGPSILRIQQVVRGDSAAYFCASSPNGQLNTEAFFGQGTRLTVV.

The chain employs TRBV28 and TRBJ2-1, with TRBD2 matching 7 bases. The CDR3 is 13 amino acids. The V segment lost 2 bases and the J segment 10 bases; nucleotides outside the gene matches: 5. Germline CDR1 and CDR2: MDHEN and SYDVKM. This chain's CDR3 is CASSLGGRSEQFF. The CDR3 region has the DNA TGTGCCAGCAGTTTAGGCGGGAGATCAGAGCAGTTCTTC.

This chain joins TRBV3-1 (or the pseudogene TRBV3-2) and TRBJ2-2, with D unresolved. Trimming cost V 1 base and J 9 bases, with 9 bases left between them. The CDR3 spans 13 residues. The germline CDR1 and CDR2 sequences are LGHDT and YNNKEL (reference sequence). The CDR3 sequence: CASSQGRSRELFF. CDR3 DNA sequence: TGTGCCAGCAGCCAAGGCCGCTCCAGGGAGCTGTTTTTT.

The V gene is TRBV12-5, the J gene TRBJ1-1; D gene ambiguous. The CDR3 runs 16 residues. V lost 0 bases to trimming and J lost 1 base, with 12 bases between them. Germline CDR1 is LGHNT and CDR2 is FRNRAP. CDR3 sequence reads: CASGLVLGATNTEAFF. The DNA for the CDR3 is TGTGCTAGTGGTTTGGTATTAGGAGCAACGAACACTGAAGCTTTCTTT. The full variable domain, with the rest looked up from reference TRBV12-5 and TRBJ1-1, is DARVTQTPRHKVTEMGQEVTMRCQPILGHNTVFWYRQTMMQGLELLAYFRNRAPLDDSGMPKDRFSAEMPDATLATLKIQPSEPRDSAVYFCASGLVLGATNTEAFFGQGTRLTVV.

V and J are TRBV3-1 (or the pseudogene TRBV3-2) and TRBJ2-7, with D possibly TRBD2 on 5 matching bases. Germline CDR1 LGHDT, CDR2 YNNKEL (reference sequence). Trimming shortened V by 1 base and J by 6 bases, and 10 bases separated the two germline ends. This CDR3 is 13 amino acids long. The CDR3 loop reads CASSQVPRGEQYF. The CDR3, as DNA: TGTGCCAGCAGCCAAGTTCCTCGGGGCGAGCAGTACTTC.

The chain's CDR3 is CASSLDLFQPQHF. In DNA, the CDR3 is TGTGCCAGCAGCTTAGATCTGTTCCAGCCCCAGCATTTT. The chain has TRBV11-2 and TRBJ1-5, with D unresolved. V lost 0 bases, J lost 7 bases, and 7 bases lay in between. CDR3 length: 13 residues. From germline, CDR1 is SGHAT and CDR2 FQNNGV.